The 7 T cell receptor beta chains given below trace back to one sample, sequenced in a study of CD8 T cells in Susac syndrome. RNA in amounts of roughly 0.5 to 1 ug was reverse transcribed with random hexamers. One entry per CDR3 protein, called by TCRdb with MiXCR from the immunoSEQ multiplex PCR reads. The sample includes about 250,000 distinct CDR3 sequences, around 93% of them seen just once. Sequencing was carried out using CD4+ T cells from PBMCs. The receptors derive from a human donor with multiple sclerosis.

The chain uses TRBV29-1 and TRBJ1-1, with D possibly TRBD1 on 6 matching bases. CDR3 length: 14 residues. Trimming removed 6 bases from V and 0 bases from J, with 14 bases in between. CDR1 SQVTM and CDR2 ANQGSEA come from the germline V gene. CDR3 bases: TGCAGCGTGTCCGGGACACCAATGAACACTGAAGCTTTCTTT. Its protein is CSVSGTPMNTEAFF.

The rearrangement links TRBV30 to TRBJ2-1, with a possible D match to TRBD1 (5 bases). Germline V gene sequence: CDR1 GTSNPN, CDR2 SVGIG (reference sequence). The CDR3 spans 16 residues. The V end was cut by 0 bases, the J end by 2 bases, with 14 bases between. Here the CDR3 DNA reads TGTGCCTGGAGTGTGACGCAGGGTAGGCCCTACAATGAGCAGTTCTTC. Its translation is CAWSVTQGRPYNEQFF.

The chain employs TRBV28 and TRBJ2-5; D possibly matches TRBD1 or TRBD2 (5 bases each). CDR1 MDHEN and CDR2 SYDVKM come from the germline V gene. V was trimmed by 3 bases and J by 4 bases, leaving 12 bases between them. The CDR3 runs to 14 residues. The CDR3 DNA is TGTGCCAGCAGTTTCAGGGTTGGAGGAGAGACCCAGTACTTC. Amino acid sequence: CASSFRVGGETQYF.

This clonotype has only one observation. The chain joins TRBV7-9 to TRBJ2-5; no definite D call. The CDR3 length is 11 residues. Germline V CDR1 and CDR2: SEHNR, FQNEAQ (reference sequence). Trimming left V 5 bases short and J 7 bases short, with 8 bases between. CDR3 in amino acids: CASSNDWTQYF. In DNA, the CDR3 is TGTGCCAGCAGCAATGACTGGACCCAGTACTTC.

CDR3 residues: CASSLVPQGNTYNEQFF. The CDR3 nucleotides are TGTGCCAGCAGCTTAGTTCCCCAGGGGAATACCTACAATGAGCAGTTCTTC. The genes are TRBV7-2 and TRBJ2-1, with D maybe TRBD1 (6 bases). The V end lost 1 base, the J end lost 2 bases, and 15 bases lay between the germline ends. The CDR3 spans 17 residues. CDR1 SGHTA and CDR2 FQGNSA come from the germline V gene.

This clonotype was picked up one time. V is TRBV5-4 and J is TRBJ2-2, with 8 positions matching TRBD2. Germline V lookup: CDR1 SGHNT, CDR2 YYREEE (reference sequence). The CDR3 loop spans 18 amino acids. J was trimmed by 0 bases and V by 3 bases; bases with no gene match: 10. CDR3 region: CASSWGVLAGSNTGELFF. The CDR3 DNA sequence: TGTGCCAGCAGCTGGGGGGTCTTAGCGGGGTCGAACACCGGGGAGCTGTTTTTT. The variable domain in full, completed from reference TRBV5-4 and TRBJ2-2, reads ETGVTQSPTHLIKTRGQQVTLRCSSQSGHNTVSWYQQALGQGPQFIFQYYREEENGRGNFPPRFSGLQFPNYSSELNVNALELDDSALYLCASSWGVLAGSNTGELFFGEGSRLTVL.

The chain joins TRBV9 to TRBJ1-1, with D perhaps TRBD1 (5 bases). CDR3 length: 15 residues. The V gene's germline CDR1 is SGDLS and CDR2 YYNGEE. Trimming cost V 0 bases and J 0 bases, with 9 bases left between them. The chain's CDR3 is CASSVGAGLNTEAFF. In DNA form, the CDR3 reads TGTGCCAGCAGCGTAGGTGCAGGGCTGAACACTGAAGCTTTCTTT.